The clone carrying this T cell receptor (beta chain) was seen a few times. The data originate from a study of patients and donors after allogeneic stem cell transplantation. TCRdb reprocessed the RT-PCR reads via MiXCR and lists one record per CDR3 protein. The sample carries around 240,000 distinct CDR3 sequences, over 12% recorded once. Source material: blood, either unsorted or a sorted T cell fraction (not recorded which). This receptor was taken from a human donor who was either an allogeneic HSCT recipient or a stem cell or donor lymphocyte infusion donor (not recorded which). It is not recorded whose cells these are; they may come from a transplant donor.

The CDR3 DNA sequence: TGTGCCAGCAGCCTCTGGCGCGCGAACACCGGGGAGCTGTTTTTT. This encodes CASSLWRANTGELFF. The chain links TRBV27 to TRBJ2-2, with D hard to call. Germline CDR1 reads MNHEY; CDR2 reads SMNVEV (reference sequence). The V end lost 6 bases, the J end lost 0 bases, and 11 bases lay between the germline ends. The CDR3 is 15 amino acids.